This T cell receptor (beta chain) is drawn from a study of shared clonotypes between healthy human individuals (TCRdb year 2020). As for the study more broadly: Three men and a couple of women, aged 18 to 49 years, made up the cohort. For each donor, three plates each were used for CD4 naive and CD4 memory, two plates were used for CD8 naive, and one plate was used for CD8 memory. Blood TCR repertoires of five healthy adults were deeply sequenced to estimate repertoire size and the extent of clonotype sharing between individuals. To increase sequencing depth and limit assay-specific biases, TCR repertoire library preparation and sequencing were carried out by different laboratories using diverse techniques. Per donor, leukapheresis produced somewhere between about 0.85 and 9.5 billion PBMCs. The research as a whole found: Higher generation probabilities were observed for clonotypes shared by all four sorted-subset donors than for non-shared clonotypes. The genetic and exposure-history diversity represented was limited by the small number of donors. Sampling was restricted to blood, and TCR repertoires in tissue are likely to differ from TCR repertoires in blood. Naive subsets generally had larger estimated clonotype richness than memory subsets did. Pairwise subsampling indicated that sequencing depth was expected to affect the degree of clonotype sharing among donors. When a handful of donors were compared, the shared fraction of clonotypes was about 5% for naive CD4, more than 3% for naive CD8, 2% to 2.5% for memory CD4, and 0.35% to 0.5% for memory CD8. Incomplete sequencing was indicated by rarefaction of sorted-subset datasets, despite the large sequencing depth.

Using the deep immunoSEQ assay, multiplex PCR amplified TCR CDR3 regions from genomic DNA. Extracted genomic DNA from each cell subset was distributed evenly across all wells of several immunoSEQ 96-well plates, and each plate was treated as a replicate. For sorted subsets, each replicate PCR was loaded with about 200 ng genomic DNA, equivalent to 25,000 to 35,000 T cell genomes. Purified libraries were quantified with a Qubit 3.0 fluorometer, sized on a Bioanalyzer 2100, and re-quantified with the KAPA Library Quantification kit. Each immunoSEQ 96-well plate was sequenced on its own single-read 150-cycle Illumina NextSeq 550 flow cell. The study's own analysis went as follows. Because the immunoSEQ output included only junctional sequences and no quality scores, the filtering could not be the same as the filtering used for full-length reads. Sequences were annotated with PyIR, a Python wrapper for IgBLAST v1.9, using IMGT germline references to assign V/J genes and CDR3. Reads with weak V/J assignments (E-value above 1e-6), missing CDR3, stop codons, out-of-frame junctions, or ambiguous translated residues were removed. V3J clonotypes were defined as sequences sharing the same inferred V gene, J gene, and CDR3 amino acid sequence. The percentage overlap between two repertoires was calculated by dividing the number of shared unique clonotypes by the size of the smaller repertoire. RTK rarefaction, the Chao1 estimator, and Recon v2.1 estimates of unobserved clonotypes were used to assess repertoire richness. Generation probabilities were computed with OLGA for all TCRbeta clonotypes obtained by the gDNA method from several donors. The source is immuneACCESS, and TCRdb retained only in-frame sequences with V and J called. Part of the clones is not carried over; for the studies checked, unresolved V genes explain less than half of this, and the remainder is unexplained. V and J calls and clone size come straight from that table; D and trimming were deduced from the DNA. The sample table contains over a million clones; only one count was recorded for roughly 74% of them. Of the sample, roughly 0.61% is held by the ten largest clones.

A remark on this clone: The target of this receptor is not known. Base qualities are not at hand, and no much larger clone is one base apart.

Healthy HIV-negative adults with no recently reported acute infections or vaccinations were included as donors. Only Caucasian adults living in Nashville, Tennessee, USA were represented among the donors. CD4+ T cells were enriched through magnetic negative selection, after which naive cells were positively selected on CD45RA and the remaining negative fraction served as the memory subset. Blood was obtained by leukapheresis, after which PBMCs were separated by Ficoll-Histopaque density gradient centrifugation and cryopreserved in liquid nitrogen vapor phase. Analytical flow cytometry was used to check the purity and quantity of each magnetically sorted T cell population. From each sorted fraction, genomic DNA was isolated and quantified by UV absorbance on a Nanodrop 2000c. The clonotype was recovered from a man aged 18-30 years in good health. Some clones in this sample may be carry-over from other donors' samples. Sequencing was done on a sample of memory CD4+ T cells from PBMCs. In the paper's terms, the cell subset or site label means: CD45RA-negative fraction.

This receptor has the CDR3 CASGTGWNTEAFF. The DNA is TGTGCCAGCGGGACAGGTTGGAACACTGAAGCTTTCTTT. Recombination linked TRBV28 to TRBJ1-1, and 8 bases in between align with TRBD1. CDR1 and CDR2 are read off the germline V gene as MDHEN and SYDVKM. For this chain, trimming is 8 bases at the V end and 1 base at the J end, and the number of junction bases without a gene match is 3. Counted from cysteine to phenylalanine, this CDR3 has 13 amino acids. Only the CDR3 portion is preserved as DNA: 39 bases, with reading frame beginning at the first base.